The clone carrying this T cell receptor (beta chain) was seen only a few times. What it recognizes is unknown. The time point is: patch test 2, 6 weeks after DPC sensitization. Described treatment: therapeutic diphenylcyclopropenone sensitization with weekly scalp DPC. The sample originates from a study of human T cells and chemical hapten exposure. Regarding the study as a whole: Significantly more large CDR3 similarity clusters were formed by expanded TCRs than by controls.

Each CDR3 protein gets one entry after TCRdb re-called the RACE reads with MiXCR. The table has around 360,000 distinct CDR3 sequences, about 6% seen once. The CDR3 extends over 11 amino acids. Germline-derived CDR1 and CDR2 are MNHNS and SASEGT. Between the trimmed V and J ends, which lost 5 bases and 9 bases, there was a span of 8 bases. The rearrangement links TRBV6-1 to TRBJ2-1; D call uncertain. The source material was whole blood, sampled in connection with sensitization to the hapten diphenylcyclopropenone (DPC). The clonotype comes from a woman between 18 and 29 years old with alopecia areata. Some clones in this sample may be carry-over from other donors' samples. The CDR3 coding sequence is TGTGCCAGCAGTCTTTTTAGTGAGCAGTTCTTC. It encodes CASSLFSEQFF.